The 24 T cell receptor beta chains below were found in one sample sequenced in a study of blood T cell repertoires in COVID-19. TCRdb's table, derived via immunoSEQ multiplex PCR, lists solely in-frame clones and lacks some. The sample comprises 130,000 to 150,000 clones, around 80% of which are singletons, and about 5.8% rests with the top ten. Sequencing was done on a sample of peripheral blood. Every receptor here comes from a human donor in a cohort sampled during active COVID-19.

V is TRBV18 and J is TRBJ2-7; 11 bases are shared with TRBD1. This CDR3 comprises 15 residues. V shed 3 bases and J 6 bases; nucleotides not matched to a gene: 7. The V gene's germline CDR1 is KGHSH and CDR2 LQKENI. The CDR3 region has the DNA TGTGCCAGCTCACCTAATGGGGACAGGGGGACCGAGCAGTACTTC. Its protein is CASSPNGDRGTEQYF.

The V gene is TRBV24-1, the J gene TRBJ2-3; tentatively, D is TRBD2 (6 bases). The CDR3 has 15 residues. V was pared by 6 bases and J by 3 bases, with 15 bases between. Germline V gene data show CDR1 as KGHDR and CDR2 as SFDVKD. This CDR3 is CATSRGTGGTDTQYF. CDR3 DNA: TGTGCCACCAGTCGCGGGACTGGAGGGACAGATACGCAGTATTTT.

Here the CDR3 reads CASSSGTGSNTGELFF. The CDR3 bases are TGTGCCAGCAGCTCAGGGACAGGCTCGAACACCGGGGAGCTGTTTTTT. The chain employs TRBV5-4 and TRBJ2-2, with 8 bases aligning to TRBD1. Germline V gene data show CDR1 as SGHNT and CDR2 as YYREEE (reference sequence). Trimming took 3 bases from V and 0 from J; bases not matched to a gene: 4. The CDR3 covers 16 residues.

This chain connects TRBV3-1 (or the pseudogene TRBV3-2) to TRBJ1-2; no definite D call. The ends were cut back, 4 bases at V and 0 bases at J, with 18 bases in the middle. CDR3 length: 17 residues. Germline CDR1 and CDR2: LGHDT and YNNKEL (reference sequence). As DNA, the CDR3 is TGTGCCAGCAGCCGCCCGCATAACAGTCCAACTAACTATGGCTACACCTTC. Its translation is CASSRPHNSPTNYGYTF.

V is TRBV19 and J is TRBJ2-2; TRBD1 is a possible D gene (6 bases). CDR1 and CDR2 (germline): LNHDA, SQIVND (reference sequence). The CDR3 is 15 residues long. V lost 1 base to trimming and J lost 2 bases, with 8 bases between them. The CDR3 sequence: CASSIGQANTGELFF. The CDR3 DNA reads as TGTGCCAGTAGTATAGGACAGGCTAACACCGGGGAGCTGTTTTTT.

This chain uses TRBV5-6 with TRBJ1-2, with D unclear. Germline V gene lookup returns CDR1 SGHDT and CDR2 YYEEEE. The CDR3 contains 13 residues. The V end lost 7 bases, the J end lost 4 bases, and 14 bases lay between the germline ends. The CDR3 loop reads CASLRVLVYGYTF. Here the CDR3 DNA reads TGTGCCAGCCTCCGGGTCCTAGTCTATGGCTACACCTTC. Using reference TRBV5-6 and TRBJ1-2 for the parts outside the CDR3, the full variable domain is DAGVTQSPTHLIKTRGQQVTLRCSPKSGHDTVSWYQQALGQGPQFIFQYYEEEERQRGNFPDRFSGHQFPNYSSELNVNALLLGDSALYLCASLRVLVYGYTFGSGTRLTVV.

The chain employs TRBV3-1 (or the pseudogene TRBV3-2) and TRBJ2-7, with D maybe TRBD1 (5 bases). V was clipped by 1 base and J by 6 bases, with 10 bases between them. Germline assignment: CDR1 LGHDT and CDR2 YNNKEL (reference sequence). This CDR3 region has 13 residues. Here the CDR3 reads CASSQVLGAEQYF. The CDR3 coding sequence is TGTGCCAGCAGCCAAGTTCTAGGGGCCGAGCAGTACTTC.

The chain couples TRBV24-1 to TRBJ2-2, with 7 nucleotides matching TRBD1. The CDR3 totals 14 residues. Germline V gene lookup returns CDR1 KGHDR and CDR2 SFDVKD. With 7 bases clipped from V and 7 bases from J, the junction kept 8 bases outside the gene matches. CDR3 sequence: CATRAAGDSGELFF. In DNA form, the CDR3 reads TGTGCCACCAGAGCGGCAGGGGACAGCGGGGAGCTGTTTTTT.

V and J are TRBV7-9 and TRBJ2-3, with a tentative D call TRBD1 (6 bases). Germline V lookup: CDR1 SEHNR, CDR2 FQNEAQ (reference sequence). The CDR3 loop spans 16 amino acids. Trimming took off 3 bases at V and 0 bases at J, with 13 bases between the two ends. The CDR3 loop is CASSFLRDTSTDTQYF. CDR3 DNA sequence: TGTGCCAGCAGCTTTCTCCGGGACACCAGCACAGATACGCAGTATTTT. Looking up the rest from reference TRBV7-9 and TRBJ2-3 gives the full variable domain: DTGVSQNPRHKITKRGQNVTFRCDPISEHNRLYWYRQTLGQGPEFLTYFQNEAQLEKSRLLSDRFSAERPKGSFSTLEIQRTEQGDSAMYLCASSFLRDTSTDTQYFGPGTRLTVL.

V gene TRBV10-3 combines with J gene TRBJ1-1; D may be TRBD1 (5 bases). This CDR3 is built from 13 residues. Germline lookup yields CDR1 ENHRY and CDR2 SYGVKD. V lost 7 bases and J 1 base, leaving 10 bases between the germline ends. The CDR3 loop reads CAIKVRENTEAFF. CDR3 DNA: TGTGCCATCAAGGTCAGGGAGAACACTGAAGCTTTCTTT.

V gene TRBV6-5 combines with J gene TRBJ1-5, with 8 positions matching TRBD1. This CDR3 spans 14 amino acids. With 6 bases clipped from V and 5 bases from J, the junction kept 6 bases outside the gene matches. Germline assignment: CDR1 MNHEY and CDR2 SVGAGI. This CDR3 reads CASSLRGPDQPQHF. As DNA, the CDR3 is TGTGCCAGCAGCCTCAGGGGGCCCGATCAGCCCCAGCATTTT.

The chain carries TRBV6-5 and TRBJ1-1, with a possible D match to TRBD1 (5 bases). Trimming took off 4 bases at V and 2 bases at J, with 11 bases between the two ends. The CDR3 length is 14 residues. Germline assignment: CDR1 MNHEY and CDR2 SVGAGI. CDR3 amino acids: CASSSQGLNTEAFF. CDR3 bases: TGTGCCAGCAGTTCGCAGGGTTTAAACACTGAAGCTTTCTTT.

The CDR3 DNA is TGTGCCAGTAGCCTACTTGGACTAGATTTGAATGAGCAGTTCTTC. It is translated as CASSLLGLDLNEQFF. V usage is TRBV19 and J usage is TRBJ2-1, with 7 bases aligning to TRBD2. V was pared by 6 bases and J by 7 bases, with 12 bases of the junction left unmatched. CDR3 length: 15 residues. The germline V gene encodes CDR1 LNHDA and CDR2 SQIVND (reference sequence).

The rearrangement joins TRBV6-5 to TRBJ1-4; 8 positions agree with TRBD1. The CDR3 runs to 16 residues. Germline CDR1 MNHEY, CDR2 SVGAGI. V shed 4 bases, J shed 4 bases, and the junction held 8 bases outside the gene matches. CDR3 loop: CASSSLSTGDNEKLFF. DNA for the CDR3: TGTGCCAGCAGTTCCCTATCGACAGGGGATAATGAAAAACTGTTTTTT.

V and J are TRBV30 and TRBJ1-6, with 7 bases lining up with TRBD1. The CDR3 is 14 residues long. Germline lookup yields CDR1 GTSNPN and CDR2 SVGIG (reference sequence). Losses at the gene ends were 3 bases for V and 6 bases for J; bases not matched to a gene: 5. The CDR3 coding sequence is TGTGCCTGGAGCCTAACAGGGGTTAATTCACCCCTCCACTTT. This translates into CAWSLTGVNSPLHF. The full variable domain, completed using reference TRBV30 and TRBJ1-6, is SQTIHQWPATLVQPVGSPLSLECTVEGTSNPNLYWYRQAAGRGLQLLFYSVGIGQISSEVPQNLSASRPQDRQFILSSKKLLLSDSGFYLCAWSLTGVNSPLHFGNGTRLTVT.

As concerns this clone: Other DNA sequences of this sample code for an identical CDR3. V usage is TRBV4-3 and J usage is TRBJ2-3; D is undetermined. The CDR3 covers 13 residues. The V end was cut by 1 base, the J end by 2 bases, with 4 bases between. Germline V gene lookup returns CDR1 LGHNA and CDR2 YSLEER. The CDR3 protein is CASSQGATDTQYF. CDR3 nucleotides: TGCGCCAGCAGCCAAGGGGCCACAGATACGCAGTATTTT.

The chain couples TRBV7-9 to TRBJ2-2; 7 bases are a match to TRBD2. V lost 7 bases, J lost 1 base, and 3 bases stayed unmatched. The CDR3 runs 14 residues. The V gene's germline CDR1 is SEHNR and CDR2 FQNEAQ (reference sequence). CDR3 bases: TGTGCCAGCACGGGAGGAGGGAACACCGGGGAGCTGTTTTTT. It encodes CASTGGGNTGELFF.

The chain combines TRBV9 with TRBJ1-1, with a weak D call TRBD1 (5 bases). Trimming shortened V by 2 bases and J by 6 bases, and 17 bases separated the two germline ends. CDR3 length: 15 residues. The germline CDR1 and CDR2 sequences are SGDLS and YYNGEE. The DNA of the CDR3 is TGTGCCAGCAGCGTGAGCCAGGGTCGGGAGGCTGAAGCTTTCTTT. It yields the protein CASSVSQGREAEAFF.

The rearrangement links TRBV5-1 to TRBJ2-2; 10 nucleotides line up with TRBD1. V lost 3 bases to trimming and J lost 9 bases; unmatched junction nucleotides: 11. This CDR3 contains 16 residues. Germline V gene data show CDR1 as SGHRS and CDR2 as YFSETQ. CDR3 coding DNA: TGCGCCAGCAGCTGGGGACAGGGGAGAGTGTTCCGGGAGCTGTTTTTT. Protein product: CASSWGQGRVFRELFF.

The chain links TRBV6-5 to TRBJ1-2; unclear D gene. Germline-derived CDR1 and CDR2 are MNHEY and SVGAGI. The V and J ends lost 0 bases and 4 bases respectively, with 12 bases between them. This CDR3 has 15 residues. The CDR3 DNA sequence: TGTGCCAGCAGTTACTCCGGGAGAACATTCTATGGCTACACCTTC. It specifies CASSYSGRTFYGYTF.

The genes are TRBV4-2 and TRBJ2-5; 9 nucleotides match TRBD1. The CDR3 length is 16 residues. The ends lost 0 bases at V and 5 bases at J; junction bases unmatched: 7. In germline, CDR1 is LGHNA, CDR2 YNFKEQ. CDR3 coding DNA: TGTGCCAGCAGCCAAGAGGTCGGACAGGGGTCGGAGACCCAGTACTTC. This codes for CASSQEVGQGSETQYF.

The rearrangement uses TRBV27 and TRBJ2-3; 7 nucleotides align to TRBD1. Germline CDR1 MNHEY, CDR2 SMNVEV (reference sequence). The CDR3 is 14 residues long. The trim removed 3 bases at V and 4 bases at J, leaving 4 bases unmatched. CDR3 sequence (DNA): TGTGCCAGCAGTTTGACAGGGTGGGCAGATACGCAGTATTTT. This codes for CASSLTGWADTQYF.

The chain carries TRBV30 and TRBJ2-1; no definite D call. Germline V CDR1 and CDR2: GTSNPN, SVGIG (reference sequence). The V end was cut by 0 bases, the J end by 7 bases, with 10 bases between. This CDR3 is 13 amino acids long. The CDR3 is CAWSVRRSNEQFF. The CDR3 nucleotides read TGTGCCTGGAGTGTACGTCGGTCGAATGAGCAGTTCTTC.

The chain couples TRBV5-1 to TRBJ1-1, with D tentatively TRBD1 (6 bases). The ends were cut back, 5 bases at V and 0 bases at J, with 20 bases in the middle. Germline lookup yields CDR1 SGHRS and CDR2 YFSETQ. The CDR3 extends over 17 amino acids. CDR3 protein: CASRDRRVGALNTEAFF. The CDR3 coding sequence is TGCGCCAGCAGGGACCGCAGGGTGGGGGCTTTGAACACTGAAGCTTTCTTT.